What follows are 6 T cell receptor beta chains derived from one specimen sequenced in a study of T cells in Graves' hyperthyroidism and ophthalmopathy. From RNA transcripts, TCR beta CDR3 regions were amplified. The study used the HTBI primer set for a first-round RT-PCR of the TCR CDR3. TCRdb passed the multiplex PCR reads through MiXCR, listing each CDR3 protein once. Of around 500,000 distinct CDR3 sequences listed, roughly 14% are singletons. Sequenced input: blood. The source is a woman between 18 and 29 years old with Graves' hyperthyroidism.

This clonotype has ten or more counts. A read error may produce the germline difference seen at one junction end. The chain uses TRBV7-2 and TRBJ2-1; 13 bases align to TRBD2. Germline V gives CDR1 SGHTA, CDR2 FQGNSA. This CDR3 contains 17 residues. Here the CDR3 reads CASSSTSGRASYSEQFF. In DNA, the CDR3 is TGTGCCAGCAGCTCCACTAGCGGGAGGGCCTCCTACAGTGAGCAGTTCTTC.

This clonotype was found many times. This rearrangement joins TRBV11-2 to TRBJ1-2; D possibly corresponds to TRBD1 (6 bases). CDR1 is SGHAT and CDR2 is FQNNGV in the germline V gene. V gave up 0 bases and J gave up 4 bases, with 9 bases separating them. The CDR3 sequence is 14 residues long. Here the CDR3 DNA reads TGTGCCAGCAGCTTAGAAGGCAGGGGCTATGGCTACACCTTC. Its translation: CASSLEGRGYGYTF.

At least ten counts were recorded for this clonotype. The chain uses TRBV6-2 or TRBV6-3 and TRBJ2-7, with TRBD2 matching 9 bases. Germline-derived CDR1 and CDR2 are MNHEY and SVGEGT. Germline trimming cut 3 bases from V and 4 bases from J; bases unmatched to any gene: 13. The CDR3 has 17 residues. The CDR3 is CASSYVPHGTSPYEQYV. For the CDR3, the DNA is TGTGCCAGCAGTTATGTCCCCCACGGGACTAGCCCTTACGAGCAGTACGTC.

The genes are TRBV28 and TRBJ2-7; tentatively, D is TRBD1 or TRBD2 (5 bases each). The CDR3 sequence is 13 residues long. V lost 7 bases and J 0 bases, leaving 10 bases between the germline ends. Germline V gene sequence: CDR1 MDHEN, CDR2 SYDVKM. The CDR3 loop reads CASKGTDSYEQYF. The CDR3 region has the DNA TGTGCCAGCAAAGGGACGGACTCCTACGAGCAGTACTTC. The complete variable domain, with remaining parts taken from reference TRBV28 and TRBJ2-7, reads DVKVTQSSRYLVKRTGEKVFLECVQDMDHENMFWYRQDPGLGLRLIYFSYDVKMKEKGDIPEGYSVSREKKERFSLILESASTNQTSMYLCASKGTDSYEQYFGPGTRLTVT.

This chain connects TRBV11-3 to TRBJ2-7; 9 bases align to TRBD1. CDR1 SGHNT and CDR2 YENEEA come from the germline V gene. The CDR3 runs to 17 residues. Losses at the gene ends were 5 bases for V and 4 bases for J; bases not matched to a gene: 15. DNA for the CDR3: TGTGCCAGCAGCCAAACGAACGGGGGACAGGGATTATACGAGCAGTACTTC. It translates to CASSQTNGGQGLYEQYF.

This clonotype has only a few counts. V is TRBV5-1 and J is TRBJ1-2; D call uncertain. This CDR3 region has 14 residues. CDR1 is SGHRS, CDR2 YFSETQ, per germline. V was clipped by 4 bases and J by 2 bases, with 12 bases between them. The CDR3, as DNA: TGCGCCAGCAGCCCCGACGGATCCAACTATGGCTACACCTTC. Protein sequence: CASSPDGSNYGYTF.